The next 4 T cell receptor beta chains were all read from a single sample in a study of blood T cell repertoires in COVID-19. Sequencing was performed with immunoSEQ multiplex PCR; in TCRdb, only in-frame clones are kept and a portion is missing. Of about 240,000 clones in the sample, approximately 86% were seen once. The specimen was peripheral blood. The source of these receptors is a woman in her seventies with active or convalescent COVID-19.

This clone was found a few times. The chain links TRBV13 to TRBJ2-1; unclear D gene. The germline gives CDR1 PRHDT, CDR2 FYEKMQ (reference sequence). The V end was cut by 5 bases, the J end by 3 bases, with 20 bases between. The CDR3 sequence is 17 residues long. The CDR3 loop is CASSTALSGGIYNEQFF. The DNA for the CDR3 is TGTGCCAGCAGCACCGCCCTCTCTGGCGGAATCTACAATGAGCAGTTCTTC.

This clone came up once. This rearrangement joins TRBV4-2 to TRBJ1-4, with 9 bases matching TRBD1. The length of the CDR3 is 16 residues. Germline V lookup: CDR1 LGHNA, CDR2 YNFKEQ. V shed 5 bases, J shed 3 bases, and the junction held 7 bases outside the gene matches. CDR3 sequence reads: CASSDPGTGSNEKLFF. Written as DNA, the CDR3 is TGTGCCAGCAGCGACCCCGGGACAGGGTCTAATGAAAAACTGTTTTTT.

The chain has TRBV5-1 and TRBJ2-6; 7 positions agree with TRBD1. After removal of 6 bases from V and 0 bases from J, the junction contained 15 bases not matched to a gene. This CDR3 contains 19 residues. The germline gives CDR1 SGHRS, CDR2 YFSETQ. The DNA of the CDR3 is TGCGCCAGCAAAAAGGGGGCGAACAGGGAAAGCTCTGGGGCCAACGTCCTGACTTTC. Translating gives CASKKGANRESSGANVLTF.

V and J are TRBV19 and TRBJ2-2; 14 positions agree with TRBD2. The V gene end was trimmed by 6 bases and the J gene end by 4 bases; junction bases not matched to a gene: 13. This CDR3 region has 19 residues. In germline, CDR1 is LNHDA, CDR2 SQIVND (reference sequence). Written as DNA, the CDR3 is TGTGCCAGTAGCTCCAACCCTCCGGGACTAGCGGGGGTCACCGGGGAGCTGTTTTTT. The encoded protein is CASSSNPPGLAGVTGELFF.